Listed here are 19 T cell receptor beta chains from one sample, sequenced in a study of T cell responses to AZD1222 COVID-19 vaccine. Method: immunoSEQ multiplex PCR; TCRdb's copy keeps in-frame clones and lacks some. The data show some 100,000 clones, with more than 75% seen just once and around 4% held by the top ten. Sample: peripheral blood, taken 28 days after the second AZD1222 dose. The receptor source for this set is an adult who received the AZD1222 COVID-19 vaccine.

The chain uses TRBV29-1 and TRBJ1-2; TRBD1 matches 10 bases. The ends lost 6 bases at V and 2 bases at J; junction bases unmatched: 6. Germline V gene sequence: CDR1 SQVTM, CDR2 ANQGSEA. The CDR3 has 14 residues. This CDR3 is CSVRDRGLNYGYTF. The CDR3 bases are TGCAGCGTCCGGGACAGGGGATTAAACTATGGCTACACCTTC.

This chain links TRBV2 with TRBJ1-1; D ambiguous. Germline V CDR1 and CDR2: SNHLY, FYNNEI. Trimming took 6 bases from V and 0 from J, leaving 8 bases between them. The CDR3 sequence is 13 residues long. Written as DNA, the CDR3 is TGTGCCAGCAGCGCAGCTATGAACACTGAAGCTTTCTTT. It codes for CASSAAMNTEAFF.

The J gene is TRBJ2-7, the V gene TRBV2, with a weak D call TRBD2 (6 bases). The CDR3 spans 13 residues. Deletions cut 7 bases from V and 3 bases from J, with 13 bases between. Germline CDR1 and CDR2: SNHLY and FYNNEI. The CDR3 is CASNVGGVYEQYF. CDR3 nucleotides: TGTGCCAGCAACGTAGGAGGGGTCTACGAGCAGTACTTC.

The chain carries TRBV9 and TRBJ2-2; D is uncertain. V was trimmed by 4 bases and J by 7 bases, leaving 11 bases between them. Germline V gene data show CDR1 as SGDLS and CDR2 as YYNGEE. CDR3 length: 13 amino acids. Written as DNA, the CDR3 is TGTGCCAGCAGCCGTCGGGTAATCGGGGAGCTGTTTTTT. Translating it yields CASSRRVIGELFF.

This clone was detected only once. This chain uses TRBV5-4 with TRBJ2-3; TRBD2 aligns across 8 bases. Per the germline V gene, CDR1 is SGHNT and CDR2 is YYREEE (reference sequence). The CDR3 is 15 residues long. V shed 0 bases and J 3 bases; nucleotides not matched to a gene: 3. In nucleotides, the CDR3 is TGTGCCAGCAGCTTGGTGACTAGCGATACAGATACGCAGTATTTT. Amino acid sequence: CASSLVTSDTDTQYF.

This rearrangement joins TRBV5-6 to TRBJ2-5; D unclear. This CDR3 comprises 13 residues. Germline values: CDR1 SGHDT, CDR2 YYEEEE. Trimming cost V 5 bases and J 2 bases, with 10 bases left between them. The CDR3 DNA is TGTGCCAGCAGATTTTCGGCACAAGAGACCCAGTACTTC. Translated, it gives CASRFSAQETQYF.

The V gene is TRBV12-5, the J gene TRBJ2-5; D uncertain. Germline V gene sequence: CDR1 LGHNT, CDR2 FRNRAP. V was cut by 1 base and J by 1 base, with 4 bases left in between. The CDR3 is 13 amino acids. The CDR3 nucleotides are TGTGCTAGTGGTTTGGGGGTCCAAGAGACCCAGTACTTC. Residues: CASGLGVQETQYF.

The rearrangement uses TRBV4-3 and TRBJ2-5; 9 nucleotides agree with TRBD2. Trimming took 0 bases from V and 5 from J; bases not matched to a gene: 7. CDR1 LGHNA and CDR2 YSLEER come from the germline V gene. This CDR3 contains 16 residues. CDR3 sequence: CASSQEISGGEETQYF. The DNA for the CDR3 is TGCGCCAGCAGCCAAGAGATTAGCGGGGGCGAGGAGACCCAGTACTTC.

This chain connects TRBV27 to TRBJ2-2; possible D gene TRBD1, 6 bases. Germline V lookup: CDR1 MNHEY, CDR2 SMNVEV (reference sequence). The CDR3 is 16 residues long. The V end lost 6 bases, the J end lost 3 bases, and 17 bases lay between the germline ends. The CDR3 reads CASSLKDRTDTGELFF. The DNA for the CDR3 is TGTGCCAGCAGCCTAAAAGACAGGACTGACACCGGGGAGCTGTTTTTT.

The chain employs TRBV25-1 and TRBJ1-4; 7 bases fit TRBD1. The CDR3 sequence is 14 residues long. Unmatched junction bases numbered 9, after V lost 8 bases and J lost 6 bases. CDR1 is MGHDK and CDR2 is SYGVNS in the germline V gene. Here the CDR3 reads CASGEQGRYEKLFF. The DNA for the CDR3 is TGTGCCAGCGGAGAACAGGGGCGGTATGAAAAACTGTTTTTT.

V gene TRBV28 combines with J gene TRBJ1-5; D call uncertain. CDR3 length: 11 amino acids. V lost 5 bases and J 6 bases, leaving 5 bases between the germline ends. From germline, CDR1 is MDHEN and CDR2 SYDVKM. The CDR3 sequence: CASSLSQPQHF. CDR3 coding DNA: TGTGCCAGCAGTCTGAGTCAGCCCCAGCATTTT.

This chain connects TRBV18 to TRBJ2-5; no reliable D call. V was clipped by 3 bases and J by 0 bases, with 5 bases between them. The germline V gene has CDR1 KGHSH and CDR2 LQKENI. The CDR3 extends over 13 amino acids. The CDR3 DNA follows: TGTGCCAGCTCACCCCGGTACCAAGAGACCCAGTACTTC. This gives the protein CASSPRYQETQYF.

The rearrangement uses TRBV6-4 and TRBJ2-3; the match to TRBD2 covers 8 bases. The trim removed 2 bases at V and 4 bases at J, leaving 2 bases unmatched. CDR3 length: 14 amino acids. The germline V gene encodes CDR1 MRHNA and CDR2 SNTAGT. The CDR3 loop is CASSDRLASDTQYF. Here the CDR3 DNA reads TGTGCCAGCAGTGACCGACTAGCGTCAGATACGCAGTATTTT.

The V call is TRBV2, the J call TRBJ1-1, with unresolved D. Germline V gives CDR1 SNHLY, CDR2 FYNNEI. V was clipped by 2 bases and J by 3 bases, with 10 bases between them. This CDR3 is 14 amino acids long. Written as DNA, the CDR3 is TGTGCCAGCAGTGAATTTCGGGGAGACACTGAAGCTTTCTTT. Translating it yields CASSEFRGDTEAFF.

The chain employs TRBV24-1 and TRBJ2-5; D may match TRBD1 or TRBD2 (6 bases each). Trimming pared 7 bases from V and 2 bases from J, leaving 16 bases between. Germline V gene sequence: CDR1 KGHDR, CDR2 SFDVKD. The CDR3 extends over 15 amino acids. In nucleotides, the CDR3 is TGTGCCACCAGCCGGGGGCTGACAACTCAAGAGACCCAGTACTTC. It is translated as CATSRGLTTQETQYF.

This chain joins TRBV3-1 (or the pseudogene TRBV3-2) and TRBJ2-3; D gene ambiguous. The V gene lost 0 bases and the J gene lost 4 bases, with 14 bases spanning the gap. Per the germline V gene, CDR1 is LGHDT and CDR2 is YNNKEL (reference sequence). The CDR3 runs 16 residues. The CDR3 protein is CASSQDLGFGADTQYF. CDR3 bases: TGTGCCAGCAGCCAAGATCTAGGATTTGGGGCAGATACGCAGTATTTT.

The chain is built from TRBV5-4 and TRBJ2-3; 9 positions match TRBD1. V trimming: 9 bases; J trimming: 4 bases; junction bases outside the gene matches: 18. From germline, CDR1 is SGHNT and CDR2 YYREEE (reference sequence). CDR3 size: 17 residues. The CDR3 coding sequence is TGTGCCAACTCACTCGGGAGAGGGACAGGGTTAGCAGATACGCAGTATTTT. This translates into CANSLGRGTGLADTQYF.

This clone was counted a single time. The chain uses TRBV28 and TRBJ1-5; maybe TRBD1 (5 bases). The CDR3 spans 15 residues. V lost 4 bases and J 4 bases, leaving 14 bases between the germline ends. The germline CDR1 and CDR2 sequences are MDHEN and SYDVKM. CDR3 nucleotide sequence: TGTGCCAGCAGTTCCGGGACTGTCCAAAATCAGCCCCAGCATTTT. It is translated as CASSSGTVQNQPQHF.

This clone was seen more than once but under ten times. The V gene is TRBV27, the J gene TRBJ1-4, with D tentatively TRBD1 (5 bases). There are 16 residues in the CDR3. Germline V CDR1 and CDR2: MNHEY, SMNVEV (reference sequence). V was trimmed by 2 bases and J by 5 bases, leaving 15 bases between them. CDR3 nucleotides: TGTGCCAGCAGTTTACCCTTTGACAGACTGAATGAAAAACTGTTTTTT. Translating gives CASSLPFDRLNEKLFF.